This entry is about one TCR beta chain. What it binds is unknown. This sample was taken from a study of shared clonotypes between healthy human individuals. General study results and limits: Rarefaction showed that sequencing of sorted subsets was incomplete (despite large depth).

The assay was immunoSEQ multiplex PCR, and TCRdb's table has in-frame clones only and misses some. The repertoire holds some 980,000 clones, with around three quarters as singletons. The germline gives CDR1 SEHNR, CDR2 FQNEAQ (reference sequence). Trimming took 5 bases from V and 3 from J; bases not matched to a gene: 10. The CDR3 has 16 amino acids. The chain joins TRBV7-9 to TRBJ2-5; 9 bases match TRBD1. The receptor comes from a man aged 18-30 years in good health. Sequenced input: memory CD4+ T cells sorted from blood. The subset is: CD45RA-negative fraction. The CDR3 is CASSVLNDRGEETQYF. In DNA form, the CDR3 reads TGTGCCAGCAGCGTCCTGAATGACAGGGGGGAAGAGACCCAGTACTTC. Drawing the rest from reference TRBV7-9 and TRBJ2-5, the complete variable domain is DTGVSQNPRHKITKRGQNVTFRCDPISEHNRLYWYRQTLGQGPEFLTYFQNEAQLEKSRLLSDRFSAERPKGSFSTLEIQRTEQGDSAMYLCASSVLNDRGEETQYFGPGTRLLVL.